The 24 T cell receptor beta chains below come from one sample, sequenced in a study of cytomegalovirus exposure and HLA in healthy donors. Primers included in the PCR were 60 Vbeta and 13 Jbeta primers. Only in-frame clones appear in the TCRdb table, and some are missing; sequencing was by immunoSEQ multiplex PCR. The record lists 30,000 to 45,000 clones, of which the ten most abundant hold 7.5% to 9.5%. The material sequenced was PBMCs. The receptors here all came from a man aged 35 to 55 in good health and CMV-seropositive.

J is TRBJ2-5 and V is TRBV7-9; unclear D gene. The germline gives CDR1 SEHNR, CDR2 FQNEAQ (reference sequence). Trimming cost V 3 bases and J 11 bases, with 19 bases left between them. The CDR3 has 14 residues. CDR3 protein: CASSFAGSFQEQYF. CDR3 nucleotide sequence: TGTGCCAGCAGCTTTGCAGGTTCTTTTCAAGAGCAGTACTTC. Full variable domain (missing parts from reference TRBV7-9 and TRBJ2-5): DTGVSQNPRHKITKRGQNVTFRCDPISEHNRLYWYRQTLGQGPEFLTYFQNEAQLEKSRLLSDRFSAERPKGSFSTLEIQRTEQGDSAMYLCASSFAGSFQEQYFGPGTRLLVL.

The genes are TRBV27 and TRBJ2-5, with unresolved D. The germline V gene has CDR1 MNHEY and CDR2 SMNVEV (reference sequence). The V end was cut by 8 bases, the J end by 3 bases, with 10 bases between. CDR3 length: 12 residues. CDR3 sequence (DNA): TGTGCCAGCCTCGGTTTAGAAGAGACCCAGTACTTC. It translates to CASLGLEETQYF.

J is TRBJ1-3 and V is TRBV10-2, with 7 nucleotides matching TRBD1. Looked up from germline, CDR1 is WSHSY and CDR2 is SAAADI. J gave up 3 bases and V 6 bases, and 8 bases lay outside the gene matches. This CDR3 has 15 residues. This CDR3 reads CASSYGRGRGNTIYF. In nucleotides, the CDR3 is TGCGCCAGCAGCTACGGGAGGGGGCGTGGAAACACCATATATTTT.

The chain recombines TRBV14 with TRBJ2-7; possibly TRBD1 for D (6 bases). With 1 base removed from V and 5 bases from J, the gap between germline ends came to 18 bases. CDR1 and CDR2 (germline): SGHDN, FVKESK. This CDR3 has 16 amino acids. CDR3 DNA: TGTGCCAGCAGCCAAGTCAGAACAGGGTTGTTCCACGAGCAGTACTTC. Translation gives CASSQVRTGLFHEQYF. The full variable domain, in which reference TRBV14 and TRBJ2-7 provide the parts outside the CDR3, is EAGVTQFPSHSVIEKGQTVTLRCDPISGHDNLYWYRRVMGKEIKFLLHFVKESKQDESGMPNNRFLAERTGGTYSTLKVQPAELEDSGVYFCASSQVRTGLFHEQYFGPGTRLTVT.

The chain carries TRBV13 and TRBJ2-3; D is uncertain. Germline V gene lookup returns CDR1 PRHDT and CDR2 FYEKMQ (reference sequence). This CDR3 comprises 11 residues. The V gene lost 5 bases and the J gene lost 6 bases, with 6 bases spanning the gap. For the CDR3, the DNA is TGTGCCAGCAGCCCCCGGGATACGCAGTATTTT. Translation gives CASSPRDTQYF. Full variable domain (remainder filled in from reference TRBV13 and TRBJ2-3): AAGVIQSPRHLIKEKRETATLKCYPIPRHDTVYWYQQGPGQDPQFLISFYEKMQSDKGSIPDRFSAQQFSDYHSELNMSSLELGDSALYFCASSPRDTQYFGPGTRLTVL.

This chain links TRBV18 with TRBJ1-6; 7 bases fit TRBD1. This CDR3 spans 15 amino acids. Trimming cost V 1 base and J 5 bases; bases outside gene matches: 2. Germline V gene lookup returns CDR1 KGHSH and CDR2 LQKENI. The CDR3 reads CASSPQGQNNSPLHF. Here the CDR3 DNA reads TGTGCCAGCTCACCACAGGGACAGAATAATTCACCCCTCCACTTT.

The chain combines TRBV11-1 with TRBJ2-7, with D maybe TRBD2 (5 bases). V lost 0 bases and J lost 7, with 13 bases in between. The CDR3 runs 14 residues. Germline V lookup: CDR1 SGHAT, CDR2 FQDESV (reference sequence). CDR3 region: CASSLAGNSREQYF. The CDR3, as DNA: TGTGCCAGCAGCTTAGCCGGGAACTCTCGGGAGCAGTACTTC.

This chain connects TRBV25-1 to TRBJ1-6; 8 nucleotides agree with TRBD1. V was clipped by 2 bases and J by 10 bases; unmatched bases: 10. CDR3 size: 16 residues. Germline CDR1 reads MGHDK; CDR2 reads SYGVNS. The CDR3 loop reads CASSEPGRGTGSPLHF. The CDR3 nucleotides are TGTGCCAGCAGTGAACCGGGCAGGGGGACAGGATCACCCCTCCACTTT.

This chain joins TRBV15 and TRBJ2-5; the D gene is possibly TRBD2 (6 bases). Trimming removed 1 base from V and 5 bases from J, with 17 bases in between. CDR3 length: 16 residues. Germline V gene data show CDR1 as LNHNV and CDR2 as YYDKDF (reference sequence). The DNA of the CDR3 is TGTGCCACCAGCAGAGGCGGGACTGGAGTAGGGGAGACCCAGTACTTC. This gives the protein CATSRGGTGVGETQYF.

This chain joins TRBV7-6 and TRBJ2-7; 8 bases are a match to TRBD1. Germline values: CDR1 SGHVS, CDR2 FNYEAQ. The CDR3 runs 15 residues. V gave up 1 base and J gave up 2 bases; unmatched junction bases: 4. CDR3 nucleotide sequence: TGTGCCAGCAGCTTAGGCCAGGGGGCGGCCTACGAGCAGTACTTC. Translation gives CASSLGQGAAYEQYF.

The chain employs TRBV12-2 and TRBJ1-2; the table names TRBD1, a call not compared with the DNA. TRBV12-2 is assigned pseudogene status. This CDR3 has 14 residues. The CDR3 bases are TGTGCAAGTCGCCCCGGACAGGGTGTGGATGGCTACACCTTC. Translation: CASRPGQGVDGYTF.

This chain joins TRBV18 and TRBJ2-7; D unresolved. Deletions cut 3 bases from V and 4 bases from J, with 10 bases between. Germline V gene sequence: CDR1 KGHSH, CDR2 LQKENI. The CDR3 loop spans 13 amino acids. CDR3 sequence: CASSPPPGYEQYF. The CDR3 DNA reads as TGTGCCAGCTCACCCCCTCCAGGATACGAGCAGTACTTC.

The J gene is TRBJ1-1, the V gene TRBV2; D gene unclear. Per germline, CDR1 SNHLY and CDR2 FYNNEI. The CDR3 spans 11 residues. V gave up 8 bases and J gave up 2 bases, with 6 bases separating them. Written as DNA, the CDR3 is TGTGCCAGCCGGACTAACACTGAAGCTTTCTTT. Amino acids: CASRTNTEAFF.

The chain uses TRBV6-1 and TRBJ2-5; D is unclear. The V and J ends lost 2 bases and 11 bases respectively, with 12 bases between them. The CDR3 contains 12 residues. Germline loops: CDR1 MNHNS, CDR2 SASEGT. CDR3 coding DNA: TGTGCCAGCAGTGAAACAGCCACCCAGCAGTACTTC. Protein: CASSETATQQYF.

DNA of the CDR3: TGTGCCAGCTCACCGTTCGGGGAAGGGGGGGTTAACAATGAGCAGTTCTTC. This codes for CASSPFGEGGVNNEQFF. This sequence joins TRBV18 and TRBJ2-1; tentatively, D is TRBD2 (7 bases). V lost 3 bases and J 5 bases, leaving 20 bases between the germline ends. This CDR3 spans 17 amino acids. Germline values: CDR1 KGHSH, CDR2 LQKENI.

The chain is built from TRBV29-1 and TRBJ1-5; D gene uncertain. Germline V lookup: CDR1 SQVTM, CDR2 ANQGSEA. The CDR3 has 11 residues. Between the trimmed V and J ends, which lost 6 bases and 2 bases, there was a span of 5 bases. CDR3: CSVRGNQPQHF. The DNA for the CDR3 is TGCAGCGTCCGAGGCAATCAGCCCCAGCATTTT.

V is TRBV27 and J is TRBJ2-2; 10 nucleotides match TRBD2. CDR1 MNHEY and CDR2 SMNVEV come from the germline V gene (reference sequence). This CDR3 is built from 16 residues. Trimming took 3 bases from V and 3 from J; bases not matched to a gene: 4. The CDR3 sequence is CASSFRGTSDTGELFF. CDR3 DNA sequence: TGTGCCAGCAGTTTTAGGGGGACTAGCGACACCGGGGAGCTGTTTTTT.

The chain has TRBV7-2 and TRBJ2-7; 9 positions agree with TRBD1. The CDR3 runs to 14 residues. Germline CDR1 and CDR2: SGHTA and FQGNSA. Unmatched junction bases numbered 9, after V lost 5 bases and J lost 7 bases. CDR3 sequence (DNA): TGTGCCAGCAGCCAACAGGGGACAGGGATTGAGCAGTACTTC. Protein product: CASSQQGTGIEQYF.

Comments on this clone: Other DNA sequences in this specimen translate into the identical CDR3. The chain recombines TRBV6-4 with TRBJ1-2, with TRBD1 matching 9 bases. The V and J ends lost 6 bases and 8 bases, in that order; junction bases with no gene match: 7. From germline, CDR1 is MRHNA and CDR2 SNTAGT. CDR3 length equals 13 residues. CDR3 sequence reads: CASRPGTGRGYTF. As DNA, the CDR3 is TGTGCCAGCAGACCTGGGACAGGGCGAGGCTACACCTTC.

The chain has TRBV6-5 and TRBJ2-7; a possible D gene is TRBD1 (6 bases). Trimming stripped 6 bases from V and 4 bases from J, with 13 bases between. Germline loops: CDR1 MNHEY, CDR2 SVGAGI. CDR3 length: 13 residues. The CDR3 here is CASRPGTPYEQYF. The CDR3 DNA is TGTGCCAGCAGACCCGGGACACCTTACGAGCAGTACTTC.

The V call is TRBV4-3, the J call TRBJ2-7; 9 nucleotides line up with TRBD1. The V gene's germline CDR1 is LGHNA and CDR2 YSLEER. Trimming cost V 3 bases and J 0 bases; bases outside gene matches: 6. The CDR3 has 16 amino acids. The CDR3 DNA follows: TGCGCCAGCAGCCAGTCGACAGGGGGATTCTCCTACGAGCAGTACTTC. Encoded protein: CASSQSTGGFSYEQYF.

The CDR3 coding sequence is TGTGCCTGGCGGCCTGAGACTATCCTCTACAATGAGCAGTTCTTC. Protein product: CAWRPETILYNEQFF. The V gene is TRBV30, the J gene TRBJ2-1; D might be TRBD2 (5 bases). CDR3 length equals 15 residues. The V and J ends lost 5 bases and 3 bases respectively, with 17 bases between them. The germline gives CDR1 GTSNPN, CDR2 SVGIG (reference sequence).

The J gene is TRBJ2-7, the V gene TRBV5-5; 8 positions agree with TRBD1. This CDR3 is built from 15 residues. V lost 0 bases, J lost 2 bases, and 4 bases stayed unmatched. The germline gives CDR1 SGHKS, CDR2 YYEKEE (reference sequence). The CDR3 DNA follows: TGTGCCAGCAGCTTGGTGGCAGGGGGCCCCTACGAGCAGTACTTC. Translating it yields CASSLVAGGPYEQYF.

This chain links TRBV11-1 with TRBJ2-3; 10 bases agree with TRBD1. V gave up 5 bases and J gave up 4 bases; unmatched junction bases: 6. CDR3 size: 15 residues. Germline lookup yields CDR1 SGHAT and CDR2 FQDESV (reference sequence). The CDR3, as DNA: TGTGCCAGCAGCCAAGGGACAGGGGTAGCAGATACGCAGTATTTT. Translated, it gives CASSQGTGVADTQYF. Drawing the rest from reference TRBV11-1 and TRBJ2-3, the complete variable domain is EAEVAQSPRYKITEKSQAVAFWCDPISGHATLYWYRQILGQGPELLVQFQDESVVDDSQLPKDRFSAERLKGVDSTLKIQPAELGDSAMYLCASSQGTGVADTQYFGPGTRLTVL.